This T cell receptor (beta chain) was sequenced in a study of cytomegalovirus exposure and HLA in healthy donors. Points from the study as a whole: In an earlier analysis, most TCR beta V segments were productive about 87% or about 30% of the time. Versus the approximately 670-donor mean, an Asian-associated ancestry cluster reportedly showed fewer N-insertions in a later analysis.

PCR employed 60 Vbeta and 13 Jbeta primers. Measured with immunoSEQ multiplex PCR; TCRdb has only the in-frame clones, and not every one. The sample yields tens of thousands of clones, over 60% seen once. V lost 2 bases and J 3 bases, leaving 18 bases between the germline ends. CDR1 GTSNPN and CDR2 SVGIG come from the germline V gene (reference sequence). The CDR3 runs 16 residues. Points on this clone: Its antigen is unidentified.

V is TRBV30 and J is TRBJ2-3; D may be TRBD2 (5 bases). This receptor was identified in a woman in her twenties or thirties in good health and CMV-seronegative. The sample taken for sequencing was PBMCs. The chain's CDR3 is CAWSPDSLMGTDTQYF. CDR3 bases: TGTGCCTGGAGTCCGGACTCCTTAATGGGGACAGATACGCAGTATTTT.